These 24 T cell receptor beta chains share one sample of origin, sequenced in a study of T cells in Graves' hyperthyroidism and ophthalmopathy (dated by TCRdb to the late 2010s). Libraries were made using multiplex PCR. Instrument on record: Illumina HiSeq 2000. TCR beta CDR3 regions were amplified from RNA transcripts. The TCR CDR3 was subjected to a first round of RT-PCR using the HTBI primer set and the Qiagen OneStep RT-PCR kit. TCRdb reran the public reads through fastp at Q25 and MiXCR, keeping productive beta chains. Each record represents a unique CDR3 protein, reported with the most common genes and DNA among its rows. This sample lists roughly 640,000 distinct CDR3 sequences; roughly 16% were detected once. The ten largest clonotypes hold around 3.3% of the sample. Sequencing was performed on blood. The origin of the receptors is a woman aged 40 to 50 with Graves' ophthalmopathy.

This clonotype was recorded many times. The chain joins TRBV24-1 to TRBJ2-1; TRBD2 aligns across 14 bases. Germline loops: CDR1 KGHDR, CDR2 SFDVKD. CDR3 length equals 13 residues. Unmatched junction bases numbered 3, after V lost 10 bases and J lost 8 bases. CDR3: CATGTSGSHEQFF. CDR3 coding DNA: TGTGCCACAGGGACTAGCGGGAGCCATGAGCAGTTCTTC.

This clonotype was observed at least ten times. The chain links TRBV28 to TRBJ2-7; D perhaps matches TRBD1 (6 bases). Germline V gene lookup returns CDR1 MDHEN and CDR2 SYDVKM. The CDR3 spans 14 residues. V lost 5 bases, J lost 0 bases, and 11 bases lay in between. The CDR3 DNA is TGTGCCAGCAGTCGACAGGCCGTCTCCTACGAGCAGTACTTC. Translating gives CASSRQAVSYEQYF.

This clonotype appeared many times. This rearrangement joins TRBV6-1 to TRBJ2-5, with a tentative D call TRBD2 (6 bases). The V end was cut by 5 bases, the J end by 2 bases, with 9 bases between. The CDR3 length is 13 residues. Per germline, CDR1 MNHNS and CDR2 SASEGT. CDR3: CASSTGTQETQYF. The CDR3 coding sequence is TGTGCCAGCAGTACTGGGACTCAAGAGACCCAGTACTTC.

This clonotype occurred a few times. This CDR3 fails to terminate in the conserved phenylalanine or tryptophan, so it likely reflects a read error. This chain connects TRBV27 to TRBJ2-7; weak D call: TRBD2 (6 bases). CDR1 is MNHEY and CDR2 is SMNVEV in the germline V gene (reference sequence). The CDR3 contains 15 residues. Between the trimmed V and J ends, which lost 7 bases and 0 bases, there was a span of 16 bases. DNA for the CDR3: TGTGCCAGCAAGGGCGCGGGGCGGAGCTCCTACGAGCAGTACTCC. This codes for CASKGAGRSSYEQYS.

This clonotype appeared a few times. The CDR3 region has the DNA TGTGCCAGCAAAGTCCGGGGACAGGGAGATTCACCCCTCCACTTT. Translated, it gives CASKVRGQGDSPLHF. The chain joins TRBV6-1 to TRBJ1-6; 9 bases align to TRBD1. CDR3 size: 15 residues. The germline V gene has CDR1 MNHNS and CDR2 SASEGT. J lost 8 bases, V lost 7 bases, and 9 bases had no gene match.

V usage is TRBV2 and J usage is TRBJ2-6; D call uncertain. V dropped 7 bases and J dropped 0 bases, with 4 bases sitting between them. This CDR3 is 13 amino acids long. CDR1 is SNHLY, CDR2 FYNNEI, per germline. CDR3 DNA: TGTGCCAGCACCATCTCTGGGGCCAACGTCCTGACTTTC. Translating it yields CASTISGANVLTF.

The chain is built from TRBV5-1 and TRBJ2-5; 12 bases fit TRBD2. CDR3 size: 15 residues. CDR1 is SGHRS, CDR2 YFSETQ, per germline. The trim removed 5 bases at V and 4 bases at J, leaving 6 bases unmatched. The CDR3, as DNA: TGCGCCAGCAGTCTAGCGGGAGGGTTGGGAGAGACCCAGTACTTC. Residues: CASSLAGGLGETQYF. The entire variable domain, with the rest obtained from reference TRBV5-1 and TRBJ2-5, is as follows: KAGVTQTPRYLIKTRGQQVTLSCSPISGHRSVSWYQQTPGQGLQFLFEYFSETQRNKGNFPGRFSGRQFSNSRSEMNVSTLELGDSALYLCASSLAGGLGETQYFGPGTRLLVL.

Ten or more counts support this clonotype. V gene TRBV3-1 combines with J gene TRBJ1-1, with a tentative D call TRBD1 (6 bases). In germline, CDR1 is LGHDT, CDR2 YNNKEL (reference sequence). This CDR3 is built from 13 residues. The V and J ends lost 6 bases and 5 bases respectively, with 13 bases between them. The CDR3 spells CASRQGFSTEAFF. Here the CDR3 DNA reads TGTGCCAGCAGACAGGGTTTCAGTACTGAAGCTTTCTTT.

This clonotype was recorded many times. The chain carries TRBV28 and TRBJ2-7, with a tentative D call TRBD1 (6 bases). Trimming shortened V by 6 bases and J by 3 bases, and 18 bases separated the two germline ends. Germline V gene sequence: CDR1 MDHEN, CDR2 SYDVKM. The CDR3 covers 15 residues. The CDR3 DNA reads as TGTGCCAGCAGACCACCCGGGACACCCGACTACGAGCAGTACTTC. As protein: CASRPPGTPDYEQYF. Filled out from reference TRBV28 and TRBJ2-7, the complete variable domain reads DVKVTQSSRYLVKRTGEKVFLECVQDMDHENMFWYRQDPGLGLRLIYFSYDVKMKEKGDIPEGYSVSREKKERFSLILESASTNQTSMYLCASRPPGTPDYEQYFGPGTRLTVT.

The CDR3 nucleotides are TGTGCCAGCAGCTTGAAGCGCCTGAACACCGGGGAGCTGTTTTTT. Its protein product is CASSLKRLNTGELFF. The V gene is TRBV5-6, the J gene TRBJ2-2; D is unresolved. The CDR3 is 15 amino acids. Germline V gives CDR1 SGHDT, CDR2 YYEEEE. V was trimmed by 1 base and J by 1 base, leaving 8 bases between them.

This clonotype was observed many times. The gene calls are TRBV20-1 and TRBJ2-1, with 14 positions matching TRBD2. V gave up 3 bases and J gave up 9 bases; unmatched junction bases: 7. Germline V CDR1 and CDR2: DFQATT, SNEGSKA (reference sequence). The CDR3 is 15 amino acids. The CDR3, as DNA: TGCAGTGCTAGGGAGACTAGCGGGAGGGCCTCTGAGCAGTTCTTC. Translating it yields CSARETSGRASEQFF.

This clonotype was recorded a few times. It may be a read error: a sequence one base away is much more abundant. The chain employs TRBV20-1 and TRBJ2-3; 8 nucleotides match TRBD2. With 5 bases clipped from V and 0 bases from J, the junction kept 7 bases outside the gene matches. Germline V gives CDR1 DFQATT, CDR2 SNEGSKA (reference sequence). CDR3 length equals 15 residues. The CDR3 sequence: CSAGIAGKSTDTQYF. CDR3 coding DNA: TGCAGTGCTGGCATAGCGGGGAAAAGCACAGATACGCAGTATTTT.

This clonotype has a count of ten or more. V gene TRBV30 combines with J gene TRBJ2-5; 8 bases align to TRBD2. V gave up 1 base and J gave up 4 bases; unmatched junction bases: 5. CDR1 and CDR2 from the germline V gene are GTSNPN and SVGIG (reference sequence). The CDR3 totals 14 residues. DNA for the CDR3: TGTGCCTGGAGTGCCCGGGGGGGCGTAGAGACCCAGTACTTC. Translated: CAWSARGGVETQYF.

This clonotype was observed many times. The chain employs TRBV20-1 and TRBJ1-6; the D is unclear. Per the germline V gene, CDR1 is DFQATT and CDR2 is SNEGSKA (reference sequence). V was trimmed by 3 bases and J by 7 bases, leaving 7 bases between them. The CDR3 sequence is 12 residues long. The CDR3 is CSASFPNSPLHF. DNA of the CDR3: TGCAGTGCTAGTTTTCCGAATTCACCCCTCCACTTT.

The V gene is TRBV10-2, the J gene TRBJ1-5, with a weak D call TRBD1 (5 bases). There are 19 residues in the CDR3. Deletions cut 3 bases from V and 4 bases from J, with 25 bases between. In germline, CDR1 is WSHSY, CDR2 SAAADI. CDR3 protein: CASSEPRPGVGPPNQPQHF. Here the CDR3 DNA reads TGCGCCAGCAGTGAACCCCGACCCGGCGTGGGGCCGCCGAATCAGCCCCAGCATTTT.

Turning to this clonotype: This may stem from a read error, because a much larger clone lies one nucleotide away. The rearrangement joins TRBV7-8 to TRBJ2-4, with 8 bases fitting TRBD2. The CDR3 extends over 14 amino acids. Germline V gene sequence: CDR1 SGHVS, CDR2 FQNEAQ. V was clipped by 11 bases and J by 6 bases; unmatched bases: 12. This CDR3 reads CAGGTGGPGNIQYF. The CDR3 DNA reads TGTGCCGGCGGGACGGGGGGGCCAGGAAACATTCAGTACTTC.

This clonotype was seen only a few times. The chain links TRBV7-9 to TRBJ1-3; no reliable D call. CDR1 and CDR2 (germline): SEHNR, FQNEAQ (reference sequence). The V gene lost 5 bases and the J gene lost 1 base, with 9 bases spanning the gap. The CDR3 extends over 14 amino acids. The CDR3 nucleotides are TGTGCCAGCAGCCAGAGGGTTTCTGGAAACACCATATATTTT. Protein: CASSQRVSGNTIYF.

This clonotype was seen just once. The genes are TRBV29-1 and TRBJ2-1; tentative D call: TRBD1 (6 bases). This CDR3 contains 14 residues. The V gene's germline CDR1 is SQVTM and CDR2 ANQGSEA. V shed 6 bases and J shed 4 bases, with 16 bases lying between them. CDR3 sequence reads: CSVVKGQGYNEQFF. The CDR3 DNA sequence: TGCAGCGTCGTGAAGGGGCAGGGGTACAATGAGCAGTTCTTC.

This clonotype was detected many times. The J gene is TRBJ2-1, the V gene TRBV5-6; the match to TRBD2 covers 12 bases. J was trimmed by 8 bases and V by 7 bases; bases with no gene match: 4. Germline CDR1 SGHDT, CDR2 YYEEEE. The CDR3 has 13 residues. CDR3 sequence: CASRRTSGDEQFF. The CDR3 coding sequence is TGTGCCAGCCGCAGGACTAGCGGGGATGAGCAGTTCTTC.

The chain links TRBV5-6 to TRBJ2-1; TRBD2 matches 9 bases. The CDR3 contains 16 residues. Trimming removed 4 bases from V and 7 bases from J; junction bases left unmatched: 12. Germline loops: CDR1 SGHDT, CDR2 YYEEEE. The CDR3, as DNA: TGTGCCAGCAGCCCCTCGGGGCGGGAGGGGGTGAATGAGCAGTTCTTC. The encoded protein is CASSPSGREGVNEQFF.

This clonotype showed up just a few times. The chain employs TRBV6-1 and TRBJ2-3; D is perhaps TRBD2 (5 bases). CDR3 length equals 16 residues. The germline gives CDR1 MNHNS, CDR2 SASEGT. The V end lost 0 bases, the J end lost 0 bases, and 10 bases lay between the germline ends. The CDR3 here is CASSEARVSSTDTQYF. The DNA for the CDR3 is TGTGCCAGCAGTGAAGCGCGGGTATCTAGCACAGATACGCAGTATTTT.

This clonotype was seen a few times. The chain carries TRBV15 and TRBJ2-7; D uncertain. The CDR3 covers 14 residues. Trimming left V 2 bases short and J 2 bases short, with 10 bases between. Germline V lookup: CDR1 LNHNV, CDR2 YYDKDF (reference sequence). The CDR3 here is CATSRTEGPYEQYF. CDR3 bases: TGTGCCACCAGCAGAACGGAAGGTCCCTACGAGCAGTACTTC.

This chain uses TRBV9 with TRBJ1-5, with no clear D. Looked up from germline, CDR1 is SGDLS and CDR2 is YYNGEE. This CDR3 contains 13 residues. Trimming removed 0 bases at V and 6 bases at J, with 7 bases between. The CDR3 sequence: CASSVEDLQPQHF. The CDR3 coding sequence is TGTGCCAGCAGCGTAGAGGATCTTCAGCCCCAGCATTTT.

This clonotype was found many times. V usage is TRBV28 and J usage is TRBJ1-2; D remains ambiguous. The V end was cut by 4 bases, the J end by 4 bases, with 16 bases between. CDR1 MDHEN and CDR2 SYDVKM come from the germline V gene. This CDR3 comprises 15 residues. CDR3 DNA: TGTGCCAGCAGTTCCCGGGCCAAACTCATCTATGGCTACACCTTC. This encodes CASSSRAKLIYGYTF.